The 17 T cell receptor beta chains below all came from one sample that was sequenced in a study of regulatory T cells in long-lasting Graves disease. Noted time point: newly diagnosed GD, antithyroid drugs for less than 3 months. TCR sequences were obtained from RNA taken from PBMCs. Investigators prepared the TCR beta libraries by applying iRepertoire HTBI primers and Arm-PCR of CDR3 regions. TCRdb analysed the multiplex PCR reads with MiXCR anew, one entry per CDR3 protein. The sample has just over 600,000 distinct CDR3 sequences, roughly 15% seen once. In addition, the sample was reused for a study of T cells in Graves' hyperthyroidism and ophthalmopathy.

The sequencing used peripheral blood mononuclear cells (PBMCs), collected at new diagnosis, from a patient treated with antithyroid drugs. These receptors came from a woman between 25 and 40 years old with Graves disease.

This clonotype was counted at least ten times. The CDR3 reads CASRIDRDYGYTF. CDR3 DNA: TGTGCCAGCAGAATCGACAGGGACTATGGCTACACCTTC. The chain uses TRBV2 and TRBJ1-2; TRBD1 matches 7 bases. Per the germline V gene, CDR1 is SNHLY and CDR2 is FYNNEI. Trimming cost V 6 bases and J 3 bases; bases outside gene matches: 4. The CDR3 extends over 13 amino acids.

This clonotype came up many times. This chain links TRBV2 with TRBJ2-7; tentatively, D is TRBD2 (5 bases). Germline V gene lookup returns CDR1 SNHLY and CDR2 FYNNEI. Deletions cut 6 bases from V and 2 bases from J, with 14 bases between. The CDR3 has 14 amino acids. CDR3 nucleotides: TGTGCCAGCAGCGCCGAGGCGGGCACCTACGAGCAGTACTTC. Translating it yields CASSAEAGTYEQYF.

This clonotype was counted only a few times. The chain recombines TRBV30 with TRBJ1-6; 9 nucleotides align to TRBD1. The CDR3 has 16 residues. With V trimmed by 3 bases and J by 10 bases, 13 bases remained unmatched. The germline V gene encodes CDR1 GTSNPN and CDR2 SVGIG (reference sequence). CDR3 residues: CAWSPDPGTGSSPLHF. The CDR3 region has the DNA TGTGCCTGGAGCCCAGACCCCGGGACAGGGAGCTCACCCCTCCACTTT.

The J gene is TRBJ1-6, the V gene TRBV7-3; D may be TRBD1 (5 bases). The CDR3 covers 14 residues. The V and J ends lost 5 bases and 7 bases respectively, with 12 bases between them. Germline assignment: CDR1 SGHTA and CDR2 FQGTGA. CDR3 in DNA: TGTGCCAGCAGCGTTGGACATCGGAATTCACCCCTCCACTTT. The encoded protein is CASSVGHRNSPLHF.

V usage is TRBV20-1 and J usage is TRBJ1-3; D gene ambiguous. Deletions cut 5 bases from V and 0 bases from J, with 20 bases between. The CDR3 spans 17 residues. CDR1 and CDR2 (germline): DFQATT, SNEGSKA (reference sequence). CDR3: CSAGSHYTETSGNTIYF. The CDR3 nucleotides are TGCAGTGCTGGATCGCACTATACCGAAACCTCTGGAAACACCATATATTTT.

This clonotype was observed many times. The chain recombines TRBV28 with TRBJ2-2; 9 positions agree with TRBD2. V dropped 6 bases and J dropped 7; count of bases not matched to a gene: 3. CDR1 MDHEN and CDR2 SYDVKM come from the germline V gene. The CDR3 is 13 residues long. CDR3 loop: CASSRSGSGELFF. CDR3 DNA sequence: TGTGCCAGCAGCCGTAGCGGGAGCGGGGAGCTGTTTTTT.

This chain uses TRBV10-3 with TRBJ2-7; unclear D gene. This CDR3 contains 13 residues. V was cut by 6 bases and J by 4 bases, with 13 bases left in between. CDR1 and CDR2 from the germline V gene are ENHRY and SYGVKD. DNA for the CDR3: TGTGCCATCAGAAACCACGAGACTTACGAGCAGTACTTC. This sequence encodes CAIRNHETYEQYF.

This clonotype was seen a handful of times. The V call is TRBV27, the J call TRBJ1-5; 8 bases agree with TRBD1. There are 14 residues in the CDR3. With V trimmed by 10 bases and J by 1 base, 6 bases remained unmatched. Germline CDR1 MNHEY, CDR2 SMNVEV (reference sequence). Here the CDR3 reads CATRQGTSNQPQHF. For the CDR3, the DNA is TGTGCCACCAGACAGGGGACGAGCAATCAGCCCCAGCATTTT.

This clonotype was seen a few times. The chain carries TRBV27 and TRBJ1-4, with a possible D match to TRBD1 (6 bases). The CDR3 consists of 13 residues. Germline V CDR1 and CDR2: MNHEY, SMNVEV (reference sequence). V was trimmed by 8 bases and J by 3 bases, leaving 10 bases between them. The CDR3 sequence: CASVGGANEKLFF. The CDR3 DNA reads TGTGCCAGCGTAGGGGGAGCTAATGAAAAACTGTTTTTT.

This clonotype was found many times. The CDR3 bases are TGTGCCAGCTACAAAGGGACAGTATCTGGAGAGCAGTACTTC. Its translation is CASYKGTVSGEQYF. The chain combines TRBV28 with TRBJ2-7; 7 positions agree with TRBD1. Germline assignment: CDR1 MDHEN and CDR2 SYDVKM. This CDR3 comprises 14 residues. Trimming took 8 bases from V and 7 from J; bases not matched to a gene: 14.

This clonotype was observed a handful of times. V gene TRBV6-2 or TRBV6-3 combines with J gene TRBJ2-1, with D unclear. Germline V gene lookup returns CDR1 MNHEY and CDR2 SVGEGT. The V end was cut by 4 bases, the J end by 7 bases, with 23 bases between. There are 17 residues in the CDR3. CDR3 loop: CASSSNPGRGFGNEQFF. The CDR3 region has the DNA TGTGCCAGCAGTTCCAATCCCGGACGCGGATTTGGTAATGAGCAGTTCTTC.

This chain links TRBV29-1 with TRBJ2-5; D is unclear. This CDR3 is 11 amino acids long. V shed 5 bases and J shed 5 bases, with 9 bases lying between them. The V gene's germline CDR1 is SQVTM and CDR2 ANQGSEA. The CDR3 sequence is CSVFSGETQYF. The CDR3 DNA reads as TGCAGCGTTTTCAGTGGGGAGACCCAGTACTTC.

This clonotype was counted only a few times. The CDR3 DNA reads as TGTGCCAGCAGCGAGGCCCCAGACGGCAATCAGCCCCAGCATTTT. Its translation: CASSEAPDGNQPQHF. V is TRBV25-1 and J is TRBJ1-5, with D uncertain. The V gene lost 6 bases and the J gene lost 2 bases, with 14 bases spanning the gap. The germline V gene has CDR1 MGHDK and CDR2 SYGVNS. The CDR3 has 15 residues.

This clonotype was counted ten times or more. V is TRBV28 and J is TRBJ1-1; D call uncertain. Trimming shortened V by 6 bases and J by 6 bases, and 17 bases separated the two germline ends. Germline V CDR1 and CDR2: MDHEN, SYDVKM. The CDR3 contains 14 residues. As DNA, the CDR3 is TGTGCCAGCAGCGTCCCCTATTCCCATCCTGAAGCTTTCTTT. This gives the protein CASSVPYSHPEAFF.

Here the CDR3 reads CASSPYGSGSGNTIYF. CDR3 coding DNA: TGTGCCAGCAGCCCCTATGGGTCTGGATCTGGAAACACCATATATTTT. This sequence joins TRBV7-9 and TRBJ1-3; D is uncertain. The CDR3 is 16 amino acids. CDR1 SEHNR and CDR2 FQNEAQ come from the germline V gene (reference sequence). The V end lost 5 bases, the J end lost 1 base, and 15 bases lay between the germline ends.

CDR3 residues: CASNVLREGAGELFF. CDR3 DNA: TGTGCCAGCAACGTCCTCCGGGAGGGGGCCGGGGAGCTGTTTTTT. The chain recombines TRBV7-2 with TRBJ2-2; 8 nucleotides align to TRBD2. The CDR3 length is 15 residues. V lost 7 bases, J lost 6 bases, and 10 bases stayed unmatched. The germline V gene encodes CDR1 SGHTA and CDR2 FQGNSA.

A few counts support this clonotype. The chain links TRBV7-9 to TRBJ1-1, with TRBD1 matching 9 bases. Trimming removed 5 bases from V and 7 bases from J; junction bases left unmatched: 14. CDR1 is SEHNR and CDR2 is FQNEAQ in the germline V gene (reference sequence). There are 16 residues in the CDR3. CDR3 loop: CASSQRQGGWFGEAFF. The CDR3 DNA reads TGTGCCAGCAGCCAACGACAGGGGGGTTGGTTTGGTGAAGCTTTCTTT. Using reference TRBV7-9 and TRBJ1-1 for the parts outside the CDR3, the full variable domain is DTGVSQNPRHKITKRGQNVTFRCDPISEHNRLYWYRQTLGQGPEFLTYFQNEAQLEKSRLLSDRFSAERPKGSFSTLEIQRTEQGDSAMYLCASSQRQGGWFGEAFFGQGTRLTVV.